Following are 29 T cell receptor beta chains from one sample sequenced in a study of cytomegalovirus exposure and HLA in healthy donors. This PCR relied on a set of 60 Vbeta primers and 13 Jbeta primers. TCRdb keeps only in-frame clones here, not all; method: immunoSEQ multiplex PCR. The sample shows over 100,000 clones, about 70% of them seen only once. Sequencing was carried out using PBMCs. The receptors here all came from a man between 25 and 39 years old in good health and CMV-seropositive.

V usage is TRBV30 and J usage is TRBJ1-4; 9 nucleotides match TRBD1. Germline V gene lookup returns CDR1 GTSNPN and CDR2 SVGIG (reference sequence). CDR3 length equals 14 residues. V shed 2 bases and J 6 bases; nucleotides not matched to a gene: 4. The CDR3 DNA reads TGTGCCTGGAGTAAAACAGGGGGCGATGAAAAACTGTTTTTT. It translates to CAWSKTGGDEKLFF.

This clone was seen only a few times. One junction end does not reproduce the germline sequence, and a read error may be involved. The CDR3 is CASSLAGGYDTQYF. The CDR3, as DNA: TGTGCCAGCAGCCTAGCGGGGGGATATGATACGCAGTATTTT. This rearrangement joins TRBV7-2 to TRBJ2-3, with 11 bases aligning to TRBD2. Germline CDR1 and CDR2: SGHTA and FQGNSA. The CDR3 contains 14 residues.

V gene TRBV7-7 combines with J gene TRBJ2-5; perhaps TRBD2 as D (6 bases). Germline CDR1 and CDR2: SSHAT and FNYEAQ (reference sequence). This CDR3 is built from 13 residues. The V and J ends lost 3 bases and 5 bases respectively, with 10 bases between them. The CDR3 DNA follows: TGTGCCAGCAGCTTCGCGGGGTCCGAGACCCAGTACTTC. As protein: CASSFAGSETQYF.

The rearrangement links TRBV19 to TRBJ2-7; 8 nucleotides line up with TRBD2. CDR3 size: 15 residues. V lost 5 bases to trimming and J lost 1 base; unmatched junction nucleotides: 7. The germline V gene has CDR1 LNHDA and CDR2 SQIVND (reference sequence). This CDR3 is CASSLSGGKSYEQYF. CDR3 DNA sequence: TGTGCCAGTAGTCTCAGCGGGGGTAAGTCCTACGAGCAGTACTTC.

In DNA form, the CDR3 reads TGTGCCAGCAGCTTAGGTAACAGTGGCGAGGAGACCCAGTACTTC. It encodes CASSLGNSGEETQYF. The rearrangement uses TRBV7-9 and TRBJ2-5, with D hard to call. Trimming took 1 base from V and 5 from J, leaving 14 bases between them. This CDR3 is 15 amino acids long. Germline V gene lookup returns CDR1 SEHNR and CDR2 FQNEAQ (reference sequence).

The CDR3 protein is CASSLDGTENQPQHF. DNA of the CDR3: TGTGCCAGCAGCTTAGATGGGACAGAGAATCAGCCCCAGCATTTT. The chain has TRBV7-2 and TRBJ1-5; 7 positions match TRBD1. Germline values: CDR1 SGHTA, CDR2 FQGNSA. This CDR3 spans 15 amino acids. After removal of 1 base from V and 4 bases from J, the junction contained 4 bases not matched to a gene.

This chain uses TRBV6-1 with TRBJ2-5; 9 positions match TRBD1. The J call could be wrong; TRBJ2-7 is a better fit for the DNA end. CDR1 is MNHNS, CDR2 SASEGT, per germline. This CDR3 has 13 residues. CDR3 coding DNA: TGTGCCAGCAGTTCCGGGACAGGGTACGAGCAGTACTTC. This codes for CASSSGTGYEQYF.

This clone was seen just once. V and J are TRBV30 and TRBJ1-2; D is perhaps TRBD1 (5 bases). The ends were cut back, 6 bases at V and 1 base at J, with 15 bases in the middle. This CDR3 comprises 14 residues. Germline CDR1 is GTSNPN and CDR2 is SVGIG (reference sequence). CDR3: CACLRTSNNYGYTF. CDR3 DNA sequence: TGTGCCTGTCTTCGGACATCCAATAACTATGGCTACACCTTC.

The chain uses TRBV5-1 and TRBJ1-3, with 7 bases fitting TRBD1. The CDR3 covers 17 residues. Germline V gene lookup returns CDR1 SGHRS and CDR2 YFSETQ. With V trimmed by 0 bases and J by 0 bases, 6 bases remained unmatched. DNA of the CDR3: TGCGCCAGCAGCTTGGGGTCTCGGGACAGCTCTGGAAACACCATATATTTT. Amino acid sequence: CASSLGSRDSSGNTIYF.

This clone was counted only a few times. V gene TRBV7-9 combines with J gene TRBJ1-4, with 11 bases lining up with TRBD1. Germline CDR1 and CDR2: SEHNR and FQNEAQ (reference sequence). This CDR3 contains 14 residues. V lost 8 bases, J lost 8 bases, and 7 bases stayed unmatched. This chain's CDR3 is CASSPGQGEEKLFF. DNA of the CDR3: TGTGCCAGCTCACCGGGACAGGGGGAAGAAAAACTGTTTTTT.

To note about this clone: This sample also contains other DNA sequences that code for the same CDR3. This chain uses TRBV28 with TRBJ1-2; the match to TRBD1 covers 10 bases. This CDR3 has 15 residues. V was pared by 5 bases and J by 2 bases, with 5 bases of the junction left unmatched. From germline, CDR1 is MDHEN and CDR2 SYDVKM. The CDR3 region is CASSSPGQGNYGYTF. As DNA, the CDR3 is TGTGCCAGCAGTAGTCCGGGACAGGGGAACTATGGCTACACCTTC.

The rearrangement links TRBV27 to TRBJ2-7; D perhaps matches TRBD2 (5 bases). Trimming removed 0 bases at V and 2 bases at J, with 14 bases between. The CDR3 sequence is 16 residues long. Germline loops: CDR1 MNHEY, CDR2 SMNVEV (reference sequence). CDR3 in amino acids: CASSLSLGRATYEQYF. The DNA of the CDR3 is TGTGCCAGCAGTTTATCGCTCGGGCGGGCTACCTACGAGCAGTACTTC.

The CDR3, as DNA: TGTGCCAGCTCACCCCGAAACGGGGCAGATACGCAGTATTTT. It yields the protein CASSPRNGADTQYF. This chain connects TRBV18 to TRBJ2-3, with D possibly being TRBD2 (5 bases). Trimming cost V 3 bases and J 4 bases, with 11 bases left between them. Germline V lookup: CDR1 KGHSH, CDR2 LQKENI. The CDR3 runs 14 residues.

DNA for the CDR3: TGCGCCAGCTCCACCGGGACAGGGGATGGACAGACCCAGTACTTC. Residues: CASSTGTGDGQTQYF. This sequence joins TRBV5-1 and TRBJ2-5, with 10 bases that match TRBD1. J gave up 6 bases and V 7 bases, and 12 bases lay outside the gene matches. The CDR3 is 15 amino acids. Germline V gene data show CDR1 as SGHRS and CDR2 as YFSETQ.

Comments on this clone: One end of the junction does not line up with germline, which may come from a read error. The chain carries TRBV13 and TRBJ1-4, with 7 bases that match TRBD1. In germline, CDR1 is PRHDT, CDR2 FYEKMQ (reference sequence). The CDR3 length is 15 residues. The CDR3 loop reads CASSVGTATNEKLFF. The CDR3 DNA follows: TGTGCCAGCAGCGTAGGGACAGCCACTAATGAAAAACTGTTTTTT.

The chain has TRBV7-9 and TRBJ2-2, with a possible D match to TRBD1 (5 bases). The germline V gene has CDR1 SEHNR and CDR2 FQNEAQ (reference sequence). V gave up 5 bases and J gave up 6 bases, with 13 bases separating them. The CDR3 has 14 amino acids. As DNA, the CDR3 is TGTGCCAGCAGCGTTACAGGATCTCCCGGGGAGCTGTTTTTT. Its protein is CASSVTGSPGELFF. Combining the CDR3 with reference TRBV7-9 and TRBJ2-2 gives the whole variable domain DTGVSQNPRHKITKRGQNVTFRCDPISEHNRLYWYRQTLGQGPEFLTYFQNEAQLEKSRLLSDRFSAERPKGSFSTLEIQRTEQGDSAMYLCASSVTGSPGELFFGEGSRLTVL.

This clone has a single count. The chain recombines TRBV27 with TRBJ2-1; 12 bases are shared with TRBD2. Germline loops: CDR1 MNHEY, CDR2 SMNVEV (reference sequence). V shed 5 bases and J 8 bases; nucleotides not matched to a gene: 7. The length of the CDR3 is 15 residues. The DNA of the CDR3 is TGTGCCAGCAGTCCGACTAGCGGGGGTCTCGATGAGCAGTTCTTC. It translates to CASSPTSGGLDEQFF.

This sequence joins TRBV7-6 and TRBJ2-5; 7 bases match TRBD2. Germline CDR1 is SGHVS and CDR2 is FNYEAQ. The CDR3 runs to 13 residues. V was pared by 1 base and J by 9 bases, with 5 bases of the junction left unmatched. This CDR3 is CASSLGQAGAQYF. The CDR3 DNA reads TGTGCCAGCAGCTTAGGCCAGGCGGGGGCCCAGTACTTC.

The chain has TRBV4-1 and TRBJ2-5; 12 bases match TRBD2. The CDR3 is 15 amino acids. Germline V gives CDR1 MGHRA, CDR2 YSYEKL. V was clipped by 1 base and J by 5 bases; unmatched bases: 2. The DNA for the CDR3 is TGCGCCAGCAGCCAAGGACTAGCGGGGGAGGAGACCCAGTACTTC. This codes for CASSQGLAGEETQYF.

V is TRBV11-2 and J is TRBJ1-2; D is uncertain. V was pared by 0 bases and J by 4 bases, with 18 bases between. CDR3 length equals 17 residues. Germline V CDR1 and CDR2: SGHAT, FQNNGV. CDR3 in DNA: TGTGCCAGCAGCTTAGAAGGGAGAACGACCCCACTCTATGGCTACACCTTC. Translating gives CASSLEGRTTPLYGYTF.

For this clone: The junction shows a germline mismatch at one end, possibly a read error. The V gene is TRBV7-9, the J gene TRBJ1-6; D remains ambiguous. The germline V gene has CDR1 SEHNR and CDR2 FQNEAQ (reference sequence). The CDR3 is 14 residues long. The CDR3: CSSSLVGPNSPLHF. CDR3 nucleotide sequence: TGTTCCAGCAGCTTAGTTGGCCCTAATTCACCCCTCCACTTT.

V gene TRBV4-3 combines with J gene TRBJ2-7; 13 nucleotides align to TRBD2. CDR1 is LGHNA and CDR2 is YSLEER in the germline V gene. J was trimmed by 5 bases and V by 1 base; bases with no gene match: 5. The CDR3 totals 16 residues. The DNA of the CDR3 is TGCGCCAGCAGCCAAGGGGGACTAGCGGGGTTTAACGAGCAGTACTTC. Translation gives CASSQGGLAGFNEQYF.

The genes are TRBV19 and TRBJ1-1; D is unresolved. This CDR3 has 13 residues. The V end was cut by 5 bases, the J end by 4 bases, with 11 bases between. Germline V CDR1 and CDR2: LNHDA, SQIVND (reference sequence). The CDR3 region has the DNA TGTGCCAGTAGTCCGGGGAGTGTCACTGAAGCTTTCTTT. As protein: CASSPGSVTEAFF.

V and J are TRBV5-1 and TRBJ2-5; 9 bases are shared with TRBD1. The J call is in doubt because the DNA end fits TRBJ2-7 better. CDR1 and CDR2 (germline): SGHRS, YFSETQ. This CDR3 region has 15 residues. The CDR3 is CASSSSTGGLYEQYF. CDR3 nucleotides: TGCGCCAGCAGCTCCTCGACAGGGGGATTATACGAGCAGTACTTC.

This clone was seen once. This sequence joins TRBV11-2 and TRBJ2-2, with TRBD2 identical over 11 bases. Unmatched junction bases numbered 7, after V lost 4 bases and J lost 6 bases. The CDR3 has 16 amino acids. The V gene's germline CDR1 is SGHAT and CDR2 FQNNGV. CDR3 sequence: CASSSHSGGVAGELFF. Here the CDR3 DNA reads TGTGCCAGCAGCTCCCATAGCGGGGGGGTGGCCGGGGAGCTGTTTTTT.

As DNA, the CDR3 is TGTGCCAGCTCAACCGGGACAGGGGGAACCGGGGAGCTGTTTTTT. This sequence encodes CASSTGTGGTGELFF. The chain carries TRBV18 and TRBJ2-2; 11 bases fit TRBD1. The V and J ends lost 5 bases and 5 bases, in that order; junction bases with no gene match: 4. The length of the CDR3 is 15 residues. Germline CDR1 and CDR2: KGHSH and LQKENI.

The table lists this clone with a count of one. V and J are TRBV6-1 and TRBJ1-4; weak D call: TRBD1 (5 bases). V was trimmed by 4 bases and J by 3 bases, leaving 15 bases between them. The CDR3 contains 16 residues. Germline V lookup: CDR1 MNHNS, CDR2 SASEGT. CDR3 residues: CASSGGGAEANEKLFF. DNA for the CDR3: TGTGCCAGCAGTGGCGGCGGGGCTGAGGCTAATGAAAAACTGTTTTTT.

The V call is TRBV9, the J call TRBJ2-5; perhaps TRBD2 as D (5 bases). Germline lookup yields CDR1 SGDLS and CDR2 YYNGEE. The CDR3 runs 14 residues. The V gene lost 0 bases and the J gene lost 5 bases, with 11 bases spanning the gap. The CDR3 reads CASSVAGSGETQYF. In DNA, the CDR3 is TGTGCCAGCAGCGTAGCGGGGAGTGGGGAGACCCAGTACTTC.

The chain uses TRBV7-8 and TRBJ2-3; maybe TRBD1 (5 bases). Trimming stripped 5 bases from V and 6 bases from J, with 12 bases between. Germline V lookup: CDR1 SGHVS, CDR2 FQNEAQ. CDR3 length: 13 residues. CDR3 sequence reads: CASSVDSQDTQYF. CDR3 nucleotide sequence: TGTGCCAGCAGCGTTGACAGCCAGGATACGCAGTATTTT. The full variable domain, completed using reference TRBV7-8 and TRBJ2-3, is GAGVSQSPRYKVAKRGQDVALRCDPISGHVSLFWYQQALGQGPEFLTYFQNEAQLDKSGLPSDRFFAERPEGSVSTLKIQRTQQEDSAVYLCASSVDSQDTQYFGPGTRLTVL.